This T cell receptor beta chain was documented in a study of regulatory T cells in long-lasting Graves disease. Study-wide findings and caveats: Patients with persistent Graves' had lower TCR diversity than newly diagnosed patients. Comparison showed that persistent patients shared more public clonotypes (about 2,600) than new patients (966). The study found TRBV28, TRBJ1-2 and TRBJ2-5 favored in persistent disease.

Arm-PCR of CDR3 regions and iRepertoire HTBI primers were used to build TCR beta libraries. TCRdb re-called the multiplex PCR reads with MiXCR, one entry per CDR3 protein. The sample has 300,000 to 400,000 distinct CDR3 sequences; 15% to 20% are singletons. This clonotype has ten or more counts. Its antigen is unidentified. The time point is: persistent/refractory GD, antithyroid drugs over 5 years with positive TRAb. Extracted PBMC RNA gave rise to the TCR library. The CDR3 extends over 19 amino acids. Germline V gene lookup returns CDR1 SNHLY and CDR2 FYNNEI. The V end was cut by 8 bases, the J end by 2 bases, with 31 bases between.

The V and J genes are TRBV2 and TRBJ2-7, with D perhaps matching TRBD1 or TRBD2 (6 bases each). The sequences come from peripheral blood mononuclear cells (PBMCs), collected when the disease was refractory, from a patient treated with antithyroid drugs. The receptor was isolated from a female donor with Graves disease. CDR3 DNA sequence: TGTGCCAGCGTTAAGATAGGGACATTAAAGCGGGCCGTCACCTACGAGCAGTACTTC. Amino acid sequence: CASVKIGTLKRAVTYEQYF.